The source of this TCR beta chain is a study of CD8 T cells in ankylosing spondylitis. A single record per CDR3 protein comes from TCRdb applying MiXCR to the 5' RACE reads. The sample lists some 700,000 distinct CDR3 sequences, about 20% occurring once. Regarding the study as a whole: Significant enrichment of disease-linked clones was reportedly seen in matched ankylosing spondylitis synovial fluid. What seemed typical of ankylosing spondylitis blood was a TCR beta motif built from 8 or 9 highly homologous variants.

In this sample, this clonotype turned up once. Its specificity is unknown. This receptor was taken from a male donor with ankylosing spondylitis. Sequencing used blood, either unsorted or a sorted T cell fraction (not recorded which).

The CDR3 region is CASSLVEGGRGEETQYF. DNA of the CDR3: TGTGCCAGCAGCTTAGTAGAGGGCGGGAGAGGTGAAGAGACCCAGTACTTC. The J gene is TRBJ2-5, the V gene TRBV7-9; 7 bases map to TRBD2. The CDR3 totals 17 residues. Germline CDR1 is SEHNR and CDR2 is FQNEAQ (reference sequence). After removal of 1 base from V and 3 bases from J, the junction contained 11 bases not matched to a gene.